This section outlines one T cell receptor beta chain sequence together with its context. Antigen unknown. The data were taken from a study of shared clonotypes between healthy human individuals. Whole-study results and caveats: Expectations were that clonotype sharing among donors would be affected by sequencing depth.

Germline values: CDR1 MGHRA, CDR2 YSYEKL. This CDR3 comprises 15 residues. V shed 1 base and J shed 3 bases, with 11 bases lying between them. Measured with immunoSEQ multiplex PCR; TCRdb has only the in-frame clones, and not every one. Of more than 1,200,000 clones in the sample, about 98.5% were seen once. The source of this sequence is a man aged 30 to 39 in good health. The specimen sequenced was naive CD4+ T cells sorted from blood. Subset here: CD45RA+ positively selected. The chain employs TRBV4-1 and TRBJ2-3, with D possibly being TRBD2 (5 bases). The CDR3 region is CASSQVLEGTDTQYF. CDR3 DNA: TGCGCCAGCAGCCAAGTACTAGAGGGTACAGATACGCAGTATTTT.